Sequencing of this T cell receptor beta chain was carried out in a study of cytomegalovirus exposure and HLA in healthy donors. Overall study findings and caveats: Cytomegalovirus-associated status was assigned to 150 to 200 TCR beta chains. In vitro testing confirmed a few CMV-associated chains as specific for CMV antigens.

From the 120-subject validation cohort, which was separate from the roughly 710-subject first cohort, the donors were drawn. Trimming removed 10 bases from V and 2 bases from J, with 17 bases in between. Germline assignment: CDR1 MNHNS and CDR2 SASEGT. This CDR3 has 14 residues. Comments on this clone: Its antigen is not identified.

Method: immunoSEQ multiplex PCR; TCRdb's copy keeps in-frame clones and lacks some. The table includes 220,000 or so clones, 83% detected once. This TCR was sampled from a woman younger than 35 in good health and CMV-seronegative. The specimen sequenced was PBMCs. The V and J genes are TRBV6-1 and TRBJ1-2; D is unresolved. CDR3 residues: CAIYDPFVNYGYTF. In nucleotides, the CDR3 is TGTGCCATCTACGATCCCTTCGTGAACTATGGCTACACCTTC.